This TCR beta chain was documented in a study of molecular identifiers for immune sequencing clone quantification. Germline V lookup: CDR1 MDHEN, CDR2 SYDVKM. The CDR3 is 15 amino acids. Between the trimmed V and J ends, which lost 6 bases and 2 bases, there was a span of 16 bases. Construction of naive CD8 libraries employed about 17,000 to 1,100,000 sorted cells together with 10%, 30% or 50% RNA. Isolation of naive CD8 T cells was achieved by sorting on a CD8+CD4-CCR7+CD45RA+ phenotype. TCRdb called the PCR reads again in MiXCR, with one record for every CDR3 protein. This sample yields under 600,000 distinct CDR3 sequences, of which around 23% are seen a single time; around 0.79% belongs to the top ten. Overall study results and limits: Effector cells had over 99% of their molecules in clones above 20 RNA copies, while naive cells had under 1%.

Turning to this clonotype: Its specificity is not known. A read error may explain this, as a much larger clone is one base away.

The sequenced sample consisted of naive CD8+ T cells from blood, with Jurkat cell RNA spiked in. Stated subset: FACS-sorted CD8+CD4-CCR7+CD45RA+ naive T cells. The source of this sequence is a human donor in good health. Some libraries in this study had Jurkat cell RNA spiked in. The genes are TRBV28 and TRBJ2-5; D remains unclear. Here the CDR3 reads CASSLVRYQQETQYF. In nucleotides, the CDR3 is TGTGCCAGCAGCCTCGTCAGGTACCAACAAGAGACCCAGTACTTC.